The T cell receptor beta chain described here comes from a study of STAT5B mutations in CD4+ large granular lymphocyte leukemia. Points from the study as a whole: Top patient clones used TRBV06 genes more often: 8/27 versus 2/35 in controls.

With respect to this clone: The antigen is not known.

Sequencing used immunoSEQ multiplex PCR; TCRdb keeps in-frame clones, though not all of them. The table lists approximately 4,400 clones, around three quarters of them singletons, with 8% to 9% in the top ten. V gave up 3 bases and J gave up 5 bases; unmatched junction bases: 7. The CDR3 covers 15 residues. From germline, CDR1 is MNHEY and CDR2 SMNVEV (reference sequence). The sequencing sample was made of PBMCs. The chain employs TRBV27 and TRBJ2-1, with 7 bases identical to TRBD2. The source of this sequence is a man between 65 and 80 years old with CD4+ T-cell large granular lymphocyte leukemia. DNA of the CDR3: TGTGCCAGCAGTTTCTTAGCTAGCGGTAACAATGAGCAGTTCTTC. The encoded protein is CASSFLASGNNEQFF.